A selection of T cell receptor beta chains follows, all from one sample in a study of response to subunit inactivated influenza vaccine. TCRdb re-derived calls from the RT-PCR reads in MiXCR, one entry per CDR3 protein. The sample lists under 850,000 distinct CDR3 sequences; 15% to 20% were seen once. The source was PBMCs from blood, collected roughly 5 days after vaccination. Source of these receptors: a man in his fifties who received an inactivated influenza vaccine. CDR3s include the opening cysteine and the closing phenylalanine or tryptophan. A D gene is named only where the DNA matches it firmly. Size is omitted from some rows. Given values are once, few, many or a class for expanded clones.

TRBV28	-	TRBJ2-3	TRBD2	TGTGCCAGCAGTACCAACCCCGGGACTAGCGCGGGAGATACGCAGTATTTT	CASSTNPGTSAGDTQYF
TRBV5-1	few	TRBJ2-7	TRBD1	TGCGCCAGCACCGGACAGGGGACCTACGAGCAGTACTTC	CASTGQGTYEQYF
TRBV5-1	few	TRBJ1-1	-	TGCGCCAGCAGCATACGGGGAGTAAACACTGAAGCTTTCTTT	CASSIRGVNTEAFF
TRBV12-3/TRBV12-4	few	TRBJ1-2	-	TGTGCCAGCAGTTCACAGGGAGGGATCTATGGCTACACCTTC	CASSSQGGIYGYTF
TRBV20-1	-	TRBJ1-6	-	TGCAGTGCTAGAGATGGATCCAGGACGGAGGGGTCCCCCCTCCACTTT	CSARDGSRTEGSPLHF
TRBV6-5	few	TRBJ2-5	TRBD1	TGTGCCAGCAGTAACCGACAGGGGGTTCGGGAGACCCAGTACTTC	CASSNRQGVRETQYF
TRBV7-9	-	TRBJ2-5	-	TGTGCCAGCAGCTTAGAGGTGGGGGTAGAGACCCAGTACTTC	CASSLEVGVETQYF
TRBV5-1	-	TRBJ2-1	-	TGCGCCGGCAGCTACCAGAATGAGCAGTTCTTC	CAGSYQNEQFF
TRBV20-1	few	TRBJ1-2	-	TGCAGTGCTAGCGAGCAGGGAGCTTTCCATGGCTACACCTTC	CSASEQGAFHGYTF
TRBV7-9	-	TRBJ2-3	TRBD2	TGTGCCAGCAGCCCAGAAGCGGGAGTTGGCACAGATACGCAGTATTTT	CASSPEAGVGTDTQYF
TRBV27	few	TRBJ2-7	TRBD1	TGTGCCAGCAGTTTCCGGGACAGAGTCTCCTACGAGCAGTACTTC	CASSFRDRVSYEQYF
TRBV5-6	few	TRBJ2-7	-	TGTGCCAGCAGCTTGGGAGTGACCCAGTACGAGCAGTACTTC	CASSLGVTQYEQYF
TRBV7-2	-	TRBJ2-6	-	TGTGCCAGCAGCCCAGGGTCCAGTACTGGGGCCAACGTCCTGACTTTC	CASSPGSSTGANVLTF
TRBV10-3	-	TRBJ1-1	-	TGTGCCATCAGACCACAGGGTTGGAACACTGAAGCTTTCTTT	CAIRPQGWNTEAFF
TRBV20-1	many	TRBJ2-3	TRBD1	TGCAGTGCTGCCACCGGGACAGGGAAGAATCGAGATACGCAGTATTTT	CSAATGTGKNRDTQYF